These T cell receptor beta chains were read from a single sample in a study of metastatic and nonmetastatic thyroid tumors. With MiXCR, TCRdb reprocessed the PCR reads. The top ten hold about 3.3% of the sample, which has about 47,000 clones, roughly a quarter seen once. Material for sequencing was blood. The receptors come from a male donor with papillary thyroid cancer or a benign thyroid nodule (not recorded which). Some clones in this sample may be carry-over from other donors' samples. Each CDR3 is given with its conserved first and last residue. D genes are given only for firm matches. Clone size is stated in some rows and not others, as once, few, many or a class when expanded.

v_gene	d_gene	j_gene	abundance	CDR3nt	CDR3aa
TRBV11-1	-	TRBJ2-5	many	TGTGCCAGCAGCTATGGGGGGCTAGCGGCCCCGCTGCGGGAGACCCAGTACTTC	CASSYGGLAAPLRETQYF
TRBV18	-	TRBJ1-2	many	TGTGCCAGCTCACCGGTGGCAGAAAACTATGGCTACACCTTC	CASSPVAENYGYTF
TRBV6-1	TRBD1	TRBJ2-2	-	TGTGCCAGCAGTGATGGGACAGGGGACACCGGGGAGCTGTTTTTT	CASSDGTGDTGELFF
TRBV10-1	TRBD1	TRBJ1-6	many	TGCGCCAGCAATACCGGGACAGGGTACGCTGGGGATTCACCCCTCCACTTT	CASNTGTGYAGDSPLHF
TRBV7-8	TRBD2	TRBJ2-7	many	TGTGCCAGCAGCCCCCTAGCGGGAATCTCCTACGAGCAGTACTTC	CASSPLAGISYEQYF
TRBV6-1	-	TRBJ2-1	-	TGTGCCAGCAGTGGGACTGTCTTGCATGAGCAGTTCTTC	CASSGTVLHEQFF
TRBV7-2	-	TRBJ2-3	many	TGTGCCAGCAGCCCCCTCGGTGCTAGCACAGATACGCAGTATTTT	CASSPLGASTDTQYF
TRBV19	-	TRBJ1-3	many	TGTGCCAGTACAGGGGTTTTGGCTGGAAACACCATATATTTT	CASTGVLAGNTIYF
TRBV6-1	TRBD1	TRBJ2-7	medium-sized	TGTGCCAGCAGCAGGGACAGGGGGCACGCCTACGAGCAGTACTTC	CASSRDRGHAYEQYF
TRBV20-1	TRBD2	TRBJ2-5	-	TGCAGTGCTAAGGACGGCGGGAGTGGGGGGGAGACCCAGTACTTC	CSAKDGGSGGETQYF
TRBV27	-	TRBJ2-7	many	TGTGCCAGCAGGCCGGACCCCAGGGAGAGAGCTACCTACGAGCAGTACTTC	CASRPDPRERATYEQYF
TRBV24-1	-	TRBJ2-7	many	TGTGCCACCAGTGCCGAGGGTATCGACGAGCAGTACTTC	CATSAEGIDEQYF
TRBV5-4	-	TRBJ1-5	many	TGTGCCAGCAGCTTGGCAGGGGGCAATCAGCCCCAGCATTTT	CASSLAGGNQPQHF
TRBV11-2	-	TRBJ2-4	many	TGTGCCAGCAGCTTAGCCGTAGCCAAAAACATTCAGTACTTC	CASSLAVAKNIQYF
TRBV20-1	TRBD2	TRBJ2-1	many	TGCAGTGCTAAACCGGGACTAGCGGAGTTGGGCTCCTACAATGAGCAGTTCTTC	CSAKPGLAELGSYNEQFF